These 9 T cell receptor beta chains originate from one sample sequenced in a study of type 1 and type 2 diabetes patients. PCR was run on genomic DNA. A primer set of 30 forward and 13 reverse primers amplified the CDR3. TCRdb recomputed calls from the multiplex PCR reads with MiXCR, one row per CDR3 protein. The table lists fewer than 350,000 distinct CDR3 sequences, more than 45% of them singletons, with roughly an eighth in the top ten. Sequenced sample: peripheral blood mononuclear cells (PBMCs). All receptors come from a man aged 18 to 29 with type 2 diabetes.

The chain recombines TRBV7-2 with TRBJ2-1; perhaps D is TRBD1 or TRBD2 (5 bases each). V was pared by 2 bases and J by 4 bases, with 12 bases between. The CDR3 is 15 amino acids. Germline values: CDR1 SGHTA, CDR2 FQGNSA. CDR3 bases: TGTGCCAGCAGCTTAACTAGGGGCGGATACAATGAGCAGTTCTTC. It yields the protein CASSLTRGGYNEQFF.

This clonotype was recorded at least ten times. The rearrangement uses TRBV19 and TRBJ1-2; 9 positions agree with TRBD1. The germline V gene encodes CDR1 LNHDA and CDR2 SQIVND (reference sequence). V dropped 7 bases and J dropped 3; count of bases not matched to a gene: 12. The CDR3 loop spans 16 amino acids. CDR3 residues: CASNEDRGRGYYGYTF. CDR3 nucleotide sequence: TGTGCCAGTAATGAGGACAGGGGTCGGGGGTACTATGGCTACACCTTC. Using reference TRBV19 and TRBJ1-2 for the parts outside the CDR3, the full variable domain is DGGITQSPKYLFRKEGQNVTLSCEQNLNHDAMYWYRQDPGQGLRLIYYSQIVNDFQKGDIAEGYSVSREKKESFPLTVTSAQKNPTAFYLCASNEDRGRGYYGYTFGSGTRLTVV.

On this clonotype: The germline gene is not matched at one end of the junction; a read error may be the cause. The rearrangement links TRBV10-3 to TRBJ2-2; D is possibly TRBD2 (6 bases). The CDR3 has 13 residues. Germline values: CDR1 ENHRY, CDR2 SYGVKD. This chain's CDR3 is CAIGEVAVRELFF. DNA for the CDR3: TGTGCCATCGGTGAGGTAGCGGTCCGGGAGCTGTTTTTT.

This chain joins TRBV10-3 and TRBJ1-5; perhaps TRBD1 as D (5 bases). The CDR3 extends over 15 amino acids. Between the trimmed V and J ends, which lost 0 bases and 0 bases, there was a span of 6 bases. Germline values: CDR1 ENHRY, CDR2 SYGVKD. The CDR3 DNA reads as TGTGCCATCAGTGAGTCCGGGGGTAGCAATCAGCCCCAGCATTTT. The encoded protein is CAISESGGSNQPQHF.

The chain recombines TRBV6-2 or TRBV6-3 with TRBJ2-5; 12 bases align to TRBD2. The germline gives CDR1 MNHEY, CDR2 SVGEGT. The ends lost 6 bases at V and 0 bases at J; junction bases unmatched: 2. CDR3 length: 15 amino acids. The CDR3 loop is CASRWTSGDQETQYF. The CDR3 DNA reads as TGTGCCAGCAGATGGACTAGCGGGGACCAAGAGACCCAGTACTTC.

This clonotype was counted only a few times. This chain joins TRBV2 and TRBJ2-3; TRBD2 might be the D (6 bases). This CDR3 contains 15 residues. The germline gives CDR1 SNHLY, CDR2 FYNNEI. V was clipped by 4 bases and J by 1 base, with 12 bases between them. CDR3 DNA sequence: TGTGCCAGCAGTGGAGTGCGGGACGGCACAGATACGCAGTATTTT. Its protein is CASSGVRDGTDTQYF.

In this sample, this clonotype turned up a few times. The chain recombines TRBV6-6 with TRBJ2-4; 7 nucleotides line up with TRBD1. Trimming at V came to 7 bases and at J to 2 bases, leaving 11 bases not matched to a gene. CDR1 is MNHNY, CDR2 SVGAGI, per germline (reference sequence). The CDR3 sequence is 16 residues long. The DNA for the CDR3 is TGTGCCAGCACCGGGGACAGTCTTCTCTCCAAAAACATTCAGTACTTC. Translation gives CASTGDSLLSKNIQYF.

This clonotype was seen only a few times. The chain combines TRBV27 with TRBJ1-1; maybe TRBD1 (6 bases). Per the germline V gene, CDR1 is MNHEY and CDR2 is SMNVEV (reference sequence). Trimming took 5 bases from V and 0 from J, leaving 13 bases between them. CDR3 length: 15 residues. CDR3 bases: TGTGCCAGCAGTCCAAGACAGGCCCTGAACACTGAAGCTTTCTTT. This sequence encodes CASSPRQALNTEAFF.

The chain recombines TRBV10-3 with TRBJ2-1; possibly TRBD1 for D (6 bases). Trimming left V 7 bases short and J 0 bases short, with 10 bases between. Germline lookup yields CDR1 ENHRY and CDR2 SYGVKD. The CDR3 extends over 14 amino acids. This CDR3 is CAIKGDNSYNEQFF. In nucleotides, the CDR3 is TGTGCCATCAAGGGGGACAACTCCTACAATGAGCAGTTCTTC.